Following are 14 T cell receptor beta chains from one sample sequenced in a study of cytomegalovirus exposure and HLA in healthy donors. Assay: immunoSEQ multiplex PCR; the TCRdb copy retains only in-frame clones and omits some. This table has around 200,000 clones, roughly three quarters appearing once. The sample consisted of PBMCs. Receptors were obtained from a woman aged 25 to 45 in good health and CMV-seronegative.

J is TRBJ2-7 and V is TRBV14; D possibly corresponds to TRBD2 (6 bases). The germline V gene encodes CDR1 SGHDN and CDR2 FVKESK. The V end was cut by 1 base, the J end by 4 bases, with 8 bases between. There are 13 residues in the CDR3. This chain's CDR3 is CASSQGGRYEQYF. CDR3 sequence (DNA): TGTGCCAGCAGCCAAGGGGGGAGGTACGAGCAGTACTTC. The variable domain in full, with the rest retrieved from reference TRBV14 and TRBJ2-7, is EAGVTQFPSHSVIEKGQTVTLRCDPISGHDNLYWYRRVMGKEIKFLLHFVKESKQDESGMPNNRFLAERTGGTYSTLKVQPAELEDSGVYFCASSQGGRYEQYFGPGTRLTVT.

The DNA for the CDR3 is TGTGCCAGCAGCACTAGCGGGCATAGCTCCTACGAGCAGTACTTC. It is translated as CASSTSGHSSYEQYF. The chain has TRBV9 and TRBJ2-7, with 9 positions matching TRBD2. The CDR3 is 15 amino acids. J was trimmed by 0 bases and V by 4 bases; bases with no gene match: 5. Germline V gene sequence: CDR1 SGDLS, CDR2 YYNGEE. Variable domain in full (rest from reference TRBV9 and TRBJ2-7): DSGVTQTPKHLITATGQRVTLRCSPRSGDLSVYWYQQSLDQGLQFLIQYYNGEERAKGNILERFSAQQFPDLHSELNLSSLELGDSALYFCASSTSGHSSYEQYFGPGTRLTVT.

The V call is TRBV6-1, the J call TRBJ1-5; D possibly corresponds to TRBD1 (5 bases). The CDR3 is 15 amino acids. Germline CDR1 is MNHNS and CDR2 is SASEGT. V lost 2 bases and J lost 5, with 13 bases in between. The CDR3 DNA sequence: TGTGCCAGCAGTGAAAGCTGGGGAGGGGATCAGCCCCAGCATTTT. It translates to CASSESWGGDQPQHF.

This clone has ten or more counts. The V and J genes are TRBV13 and TRBJ1-3; maybe TRBD1 (5 bases). Trimming removed 1 base from V and 9 bases from J, with 13 bases in between. Germline values: CDR1 PRHDT, CDR2 FYEKMQ (reference sequence). This CDR3 spans 14 amino acids. The CDR3 DNA reads as TGTGCCAGCAGCTTAGAGGGGCAGGGAGGCACCATATATTTT. As protein: CASSLEGQGGTIYF.

The gene calls are TRBV19 and TRBJ1-5; TRBD1 matches 8 bases. Germline lookup yields CDR1 LNHDA and CDR2 SQIVND (reference sequence). The CDR3 covers 14 residues. With 4 bases clipped from V and 8 bases from J, the junction kept 7 bases outside the gene matches. The DNA of the CDR3 is TGTGCCAGTAGTACGAGTCAGGGGGCGAAGCCCCAGCATTTT. It encodes CASSTSQGAKPQHF.

Only a few counts were recorded for this clone. The V and J genes are TRBV27 and TRBJ2-3, with TRBD2 matching 10 bases. V trimming: 0 bases; J trimming: 0 bases; junction bases outside the gene matches: 9. The CDR3 totals 19 residues. The germline gives CDR1 MNHEY, CDR2 SMNVEV (reference sequence). The CDR3 coding sequence is TGTGCCAGCAGTTTATCTTCCCTAGCGGGAGCTGCTAGCACAGATACGCAGTATTTT. This translates into CASSLSSLAGAASTDTQYF.

This clone was found a few times. The rearrangement uses TRBV5-1 and TRBJ2-3; 8 nucleotides align to TRBD1. This CDR3 has 14 amino acids. With 2 bases clipped from V and 7 bases from J, the junction kept 6 bases outside the gene matches. CDR1 SGHRS and CDR2 YFSETQ come from the germline V gene. The CDR3 is CASSFGQGANTQYF. The CDR3 DNA reads TGCGCCAGCAGCTTTGGACAGGGAGCTAATACGCAGTATTTT.

The J gene is TRBJ1-5, the V gene TRBV7-8; 7 bases align to TRBD1. The CDR3 length is 15 residues. V lost 4 bases, J lost 3 bases, and 6 bases stayed unmatched. The germline V gene encodes CDR1 SGHVS and CDR2 FQNEAQ. The CDR3 reads CASSSGQAFNQPQHF. In DNA form, the CDR3 reads TGTGCCAGCAGCTCCGGACAGGCCTTCAATCAGCCCCAGCATTTT.

This chain uses TRBV27 with TRBJ2-7; 11 bases fit TRBD1. The CDR3 sequence is 16 residues long. V was pared by 2 bases and J by 2 bases, with 5 bases of the junction left unmatched. CDR1 is MNHEY and CDR2 is SMNVEV in the germline V gene (reference sequence). CDR3 coding DNA: TGTGCCAGCAGTTTAATCGGGACAGGGGGTCCCTACGAGCAGTACTTC. This encodes CASSLIGTGGPYEQYF.

This clone has just one count. This chain uses TRBV6-6 with TRBJ2-7; 12 bases line up with TRBD2. J gave up 1 base and V 7 bases, and 2 bases lay outside the gene matches. CDR1 and CDR2 (germline): MNHNY, SVGAGI (reference sequence). The CDR3 has 14 residues. The CDR3, as DNA: TGTGCCAGCACGGGACTAGCGGGTTCCTACGAGCAGTACTTC. Translation gives CASTGLAGSYEQYF.

V is TRBV7-9 and J is TRBJ2-2; TRBD1 aligns across 7 bases. The CDR3 extends over 16 amino acids. Germline V CDR1 and CDR2: SEHNR, FQNEAQ (reference sequence). The V gene end was trimmed by 5 bases and the J gene end by 5 bases; junction bases not matched to a gene: 11. The CDR3: CASSGDREGWTGELFF. Written as DNA, the CDR3 is TGTGCCAGCAGCGGAGACAGGGAAGGTTGGACCGGGGAGCTGTTTTTT. Using reference TRBV7-9 and TRBJ2-2 for the parts outside the CDR3, the full variable domain is DTGVSQNPRHKITKRGQNVTFRCDPISEHNRLYWYRQTLGQGPEFLTYFQNEAQLEKSRLLSDRFSAERPKGSFSTLEIQRTEQGDSAMYLCASSGDREGWTGELFFGEGSRLTVL.

In its sample, this clone was seen once. The gene calls are TRBV6-5 and TRBJ2-1; 10 bases align to TRBD2. The CDR3 is 15 residues long. Germline V lookup: CDR1 MNHEY, CDR2 SVGAGI. The trim removed 3 bases at V and 4 bases at J, leaving 3 bases unmatched. CDR3 loop: CASSYETSGYNEQFF. The CDR3 coding sequence is TGTGCCAGCAGTTATGAGACTAGCGGGTACAATGAGCAGTTCTTC.

The J gene is TRBJ1-2, the V gene TRBV12-5; D might be TRBD1 (5 bases). The CDR3 contains 14 residues. Germline V gene lookup returns CDR1 LGHNT and CDR2 FRNRAP. Trimming shortened V by 1 base and J by 6 bases, and 12 bases separated the two germline ends. CDR3 nucleotides: TGTGCTAGTGGTTTGGGCGACAGACTGAATGGCTACACCTTC. It is translated as CASGLGDRLNGYTF.

This clone was counted only a few times. The chain combines TRBV28 with TRBJ2-7; TRBD2 is a possible D gene (6 bases). Germline V gives CDR1 MDHEN, CDR2 SYDVKM. V lost 8 bases, J lost 6 bases, and 8 bases lay in between. The CDR3 consists of 10 residues. The CDR3 DNA reads as TGTGCCAGCGGGACTCGCGAGCAGTACTTC. Amino acids: CASGTREQYF. Combining the CDR3 with reference TRBV28 and TRBJ2-7 gives the whole variable domain DVKVTQSSRYLVKRTGEKVFLECVQDMDHENMFWYRQDPGLGLRLIYFSYDVKMKEKGDIPEGYSVSREKKERFSLILESASTNQTSMYLCASGTREQYFGPGTRLTVT.